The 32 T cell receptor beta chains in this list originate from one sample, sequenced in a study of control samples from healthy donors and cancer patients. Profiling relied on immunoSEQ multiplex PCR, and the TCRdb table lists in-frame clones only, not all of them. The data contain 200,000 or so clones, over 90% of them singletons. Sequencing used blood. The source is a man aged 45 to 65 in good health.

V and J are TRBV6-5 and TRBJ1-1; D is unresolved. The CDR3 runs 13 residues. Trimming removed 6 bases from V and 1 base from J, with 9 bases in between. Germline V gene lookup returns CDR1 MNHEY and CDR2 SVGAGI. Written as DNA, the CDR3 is TGTGCCAGCAGAGCCGTGGGGAACACTGAAGCTTTCTTT. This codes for CASRAVGNTEAFF.

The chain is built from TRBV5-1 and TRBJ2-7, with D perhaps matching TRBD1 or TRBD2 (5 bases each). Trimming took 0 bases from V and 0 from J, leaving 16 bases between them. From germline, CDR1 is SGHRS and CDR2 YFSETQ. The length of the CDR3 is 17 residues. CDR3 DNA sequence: TGCGCCAGCAGCTTGGCCCCCCAAGGGGACCCCTCCTACGAGCAGTACTTC. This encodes CASSLAPQGDPSYEQYF.

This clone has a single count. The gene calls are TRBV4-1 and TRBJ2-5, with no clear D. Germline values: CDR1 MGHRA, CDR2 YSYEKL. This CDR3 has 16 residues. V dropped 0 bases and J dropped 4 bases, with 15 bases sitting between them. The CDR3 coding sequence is TGCGCCAGCAGCCAAGAACCAATTTTCGGTGGAGAGACCCAGTACTTC. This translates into CASSQEPIFGGETQYF.

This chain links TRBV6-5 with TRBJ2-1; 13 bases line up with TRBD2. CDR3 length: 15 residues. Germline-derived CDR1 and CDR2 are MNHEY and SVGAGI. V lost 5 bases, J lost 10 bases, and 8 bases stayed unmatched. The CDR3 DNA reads TGTGCCAGCAGTAAACTAGCGGGGGGGCTAGGGGAGCAGTTCTTC. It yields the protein CASSKLAGGLGEQFF.

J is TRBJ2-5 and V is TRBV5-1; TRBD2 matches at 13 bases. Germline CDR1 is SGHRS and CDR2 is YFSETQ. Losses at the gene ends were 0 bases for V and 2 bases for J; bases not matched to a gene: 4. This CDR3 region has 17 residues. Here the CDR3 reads CASSLAPGLAGQETQYF. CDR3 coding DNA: TGCGCCAGCAGCTTGGCTCCGGGACTAGCGGGGCAAGAGACCCAGTACTTC. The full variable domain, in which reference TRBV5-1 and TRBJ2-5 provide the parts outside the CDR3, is KAGVTQTPRYLIKTRGQQVTLSCSPISGHRSVSWYQQTPGQGLQFLFEYFSETQRNKGNFPGRFSGRQFSNSRSEMNVSTLELGDSALYLCASSLAPGLAGQETQYFGPGTRLLVL.

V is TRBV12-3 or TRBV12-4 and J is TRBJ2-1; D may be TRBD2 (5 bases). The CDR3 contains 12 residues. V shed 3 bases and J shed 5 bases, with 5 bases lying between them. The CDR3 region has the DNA TGTGCCAGCAGTTTCGGGAACAATGAGCAGTTCTTC. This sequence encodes CASSFGNNEQFF.

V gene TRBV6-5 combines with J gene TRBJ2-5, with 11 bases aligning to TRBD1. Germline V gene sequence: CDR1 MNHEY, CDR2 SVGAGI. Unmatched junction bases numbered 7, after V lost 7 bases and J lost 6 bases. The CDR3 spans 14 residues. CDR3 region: CASTRDRGSKTQYF. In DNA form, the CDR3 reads TGTGCCAGCACCCGGGACAGGGGGTCGAAGACCCAGTACTTC.

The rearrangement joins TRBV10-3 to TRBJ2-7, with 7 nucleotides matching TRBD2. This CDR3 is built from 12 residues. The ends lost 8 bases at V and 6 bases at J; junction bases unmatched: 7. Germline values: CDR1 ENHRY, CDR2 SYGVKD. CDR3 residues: CAIGPSGGEQYF. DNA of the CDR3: TGTGCCATCGGACCCTCGGGAGGCGAGCAGTACTTC.

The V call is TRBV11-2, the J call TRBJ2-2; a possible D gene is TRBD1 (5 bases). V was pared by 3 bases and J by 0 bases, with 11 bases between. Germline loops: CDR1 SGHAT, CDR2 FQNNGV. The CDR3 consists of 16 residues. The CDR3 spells CASSFIRGTNTGELFF. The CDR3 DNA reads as TGTGCCAGCAGCTTTATAAGGGGTACGAACACCGGGGAGCTGTTTTTT.

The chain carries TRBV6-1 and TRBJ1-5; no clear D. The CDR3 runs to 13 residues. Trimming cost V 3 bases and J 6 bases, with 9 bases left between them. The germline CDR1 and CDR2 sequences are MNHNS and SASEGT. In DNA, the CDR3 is TGTGCCAGCAGTGACAGCACATTTCAGCCCCAGCATTTT. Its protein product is CASSDSTFQPQHF.

CDR3 coding DNA: TGTGCCAGCAGCGAAACCCGCGGGGTTAGGGGGGATTCACCCCTCCACTTT. It translates to CASSETRGVRGDSPLHF. V is TRBV25-1 and J is TRBJ1-6; possibly TRBD1 for D (6 bases). Trimming removed 6 bases from V and 8 bases from J, with 23 bases in between. From germline, CDR1 is MGHDK and CDR2 SYGVNS. The CDR3 loop spans 17 amino acids.

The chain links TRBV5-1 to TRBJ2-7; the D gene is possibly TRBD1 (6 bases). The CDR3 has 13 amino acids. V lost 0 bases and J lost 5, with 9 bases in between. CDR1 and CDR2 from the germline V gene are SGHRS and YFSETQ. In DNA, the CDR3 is TGCGCCAGCAGCTTGGGAGGGGGTAACGAGCAGTACTTC. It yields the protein CASSLGGGNEQYF.

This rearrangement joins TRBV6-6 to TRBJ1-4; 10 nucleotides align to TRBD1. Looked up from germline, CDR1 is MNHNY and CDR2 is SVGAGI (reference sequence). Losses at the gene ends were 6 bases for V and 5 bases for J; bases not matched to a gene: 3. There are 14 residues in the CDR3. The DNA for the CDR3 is TGTGCCAGCAGAGGACAGGGGGGGAATGAAAAACTGTTTTTT. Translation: CASRGQGGNEKLFF.

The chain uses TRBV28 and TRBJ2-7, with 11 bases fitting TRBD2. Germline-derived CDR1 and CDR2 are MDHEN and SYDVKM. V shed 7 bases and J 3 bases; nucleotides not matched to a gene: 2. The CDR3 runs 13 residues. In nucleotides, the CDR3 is TGTGCCAGCAAACTAGCGGGGGTCTACGAGCAGTACTTC. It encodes CASKLAGVYEQYF.

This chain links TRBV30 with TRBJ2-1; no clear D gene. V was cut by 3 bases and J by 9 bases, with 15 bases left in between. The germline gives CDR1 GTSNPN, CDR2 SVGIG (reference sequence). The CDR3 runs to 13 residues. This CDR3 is CAWRVYVEGEQFF. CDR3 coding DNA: TGTGCCTGGAGGGTGTACGTGGAAGGTGAGCAGTTCTTC.

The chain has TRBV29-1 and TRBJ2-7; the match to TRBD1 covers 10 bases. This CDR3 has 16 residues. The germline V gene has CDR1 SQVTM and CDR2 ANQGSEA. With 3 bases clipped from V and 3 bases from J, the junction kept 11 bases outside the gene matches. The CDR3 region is CSVDCSGTGDSYEQYV. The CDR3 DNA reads TGCAGCGTTGACTGTTCCGGGACAGGGGACAGCTACGAGCAGTACGTC.

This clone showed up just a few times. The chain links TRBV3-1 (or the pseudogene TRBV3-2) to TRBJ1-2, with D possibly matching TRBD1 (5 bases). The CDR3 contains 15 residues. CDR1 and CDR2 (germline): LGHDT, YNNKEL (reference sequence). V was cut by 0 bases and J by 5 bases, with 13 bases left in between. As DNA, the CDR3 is TGTGCCAGCAGCCAAGAGGGGACTTCGCCTTATGGCTACACCTTC. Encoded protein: CASSQEGTSPYGYTF.

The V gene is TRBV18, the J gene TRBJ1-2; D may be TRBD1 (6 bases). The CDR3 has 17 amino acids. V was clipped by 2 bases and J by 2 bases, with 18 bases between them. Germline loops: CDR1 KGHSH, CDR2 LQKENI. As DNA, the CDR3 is TGTGCCAGCTCACCAAGAGGGACACAGGACGCGAACTATGGCTACACCTTC. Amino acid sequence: CASSPRGTQDANYGYTF.

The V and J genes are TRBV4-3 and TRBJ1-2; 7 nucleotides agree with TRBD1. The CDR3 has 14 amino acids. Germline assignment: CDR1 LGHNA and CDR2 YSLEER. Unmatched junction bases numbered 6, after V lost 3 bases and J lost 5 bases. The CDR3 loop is CASSQAGTEYGYTF. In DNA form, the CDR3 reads TGCGCCAGCAGCCAGGCCGGGACAGAATATGGCTACACCTTC.

CDR3 bases: TGTGCCAGCAGCTTGCCCGGGACATCTAAGACCGGGGAGCTGTTTTTT. It codes for CASSLPGTSKTGELFF. This chain joins TRBV5-4 and TRBJ2-2; the D gene is possibly TRBD1 (6 bases). Germline V gene sequence: CDR1 SGHNT, CDR2 YYREEE (reference sequence). Trimming took off 1 base at V and 5 bases at J, with 15 bases between the two ends. This CDR3 comprises 16 residues.

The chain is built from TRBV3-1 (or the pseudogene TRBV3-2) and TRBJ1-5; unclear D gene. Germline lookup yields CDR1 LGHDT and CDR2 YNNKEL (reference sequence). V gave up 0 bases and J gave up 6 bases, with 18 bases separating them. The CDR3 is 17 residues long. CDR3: CASSQDGKISDLQPQHF. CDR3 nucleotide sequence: TGTGCCAGCAGCCAAGATGGGAAGATCTCAGATCTTCAGCCCCAGCATTTT.

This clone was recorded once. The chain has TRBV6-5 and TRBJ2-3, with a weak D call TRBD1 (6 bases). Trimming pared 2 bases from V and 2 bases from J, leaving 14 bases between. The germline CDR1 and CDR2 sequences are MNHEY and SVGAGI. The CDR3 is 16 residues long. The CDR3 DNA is TGTGCCAGCAGTTACCAGGCAGGGGATCCCACAGATACGCAGTATTTT. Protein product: CASSYQAGDPTDTQYF.

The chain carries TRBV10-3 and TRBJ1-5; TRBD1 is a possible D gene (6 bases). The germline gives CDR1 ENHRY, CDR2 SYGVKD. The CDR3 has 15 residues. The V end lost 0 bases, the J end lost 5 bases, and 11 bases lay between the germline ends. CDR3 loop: CAISESGGSHQPQHF. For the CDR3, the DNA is TGTGCCATCAGTGAGTCAGGGGGGTCCCATCAGCCCCAGCATTTT.

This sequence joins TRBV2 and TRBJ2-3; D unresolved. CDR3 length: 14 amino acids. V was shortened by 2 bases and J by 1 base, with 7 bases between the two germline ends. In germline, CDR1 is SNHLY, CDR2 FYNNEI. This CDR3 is CASSELRGTDTQYF. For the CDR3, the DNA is TGTGCCAGCAGTGAATTACGGGGCACAGATACGCAGTATTTT.

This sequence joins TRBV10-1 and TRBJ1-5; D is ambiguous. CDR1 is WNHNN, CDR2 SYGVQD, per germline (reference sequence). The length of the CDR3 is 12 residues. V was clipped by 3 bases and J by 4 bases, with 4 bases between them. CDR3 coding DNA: TGCGCCAGCAGTGACGGGAATCAGCCCCAGCATTTT. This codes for CASSDGNQPQHF.

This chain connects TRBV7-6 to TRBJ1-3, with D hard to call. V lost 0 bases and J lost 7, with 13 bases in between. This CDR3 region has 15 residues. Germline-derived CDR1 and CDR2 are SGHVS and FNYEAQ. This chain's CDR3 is CASSLAEQFGNTIYF. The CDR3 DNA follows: TGTGCCAGCAGCTTAGCGGAGCAGTTTGGGAACACCATATATTTT.

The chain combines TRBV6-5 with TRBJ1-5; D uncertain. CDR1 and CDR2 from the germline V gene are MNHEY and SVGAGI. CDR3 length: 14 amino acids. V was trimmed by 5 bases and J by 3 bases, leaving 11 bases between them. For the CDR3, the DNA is TGTGCCAGCAGTCGAGTCGGGGACAATCAGCCCCAGCATTTT. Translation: CASSRVGDNQPQHF.

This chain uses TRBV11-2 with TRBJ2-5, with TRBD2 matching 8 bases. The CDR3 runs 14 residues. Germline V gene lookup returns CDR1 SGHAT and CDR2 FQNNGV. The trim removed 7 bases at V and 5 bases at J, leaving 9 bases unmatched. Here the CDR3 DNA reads TGTGCCAGCACTAGGGGGACTAGAGAGGAGACCCAGTACTTC. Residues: CASTRGTREETQYF.

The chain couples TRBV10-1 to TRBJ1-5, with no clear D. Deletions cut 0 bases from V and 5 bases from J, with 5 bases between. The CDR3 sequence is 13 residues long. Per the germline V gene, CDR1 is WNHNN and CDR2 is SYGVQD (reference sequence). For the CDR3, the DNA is TGCGCCAGCAGTGAGTCCCGGGATCAGCCCCAGCATTTT. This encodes CASSESRDQPQHF.

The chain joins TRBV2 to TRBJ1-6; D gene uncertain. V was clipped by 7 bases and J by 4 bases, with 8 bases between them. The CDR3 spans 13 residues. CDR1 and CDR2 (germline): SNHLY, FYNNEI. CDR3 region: CASNDQYNSPLHF. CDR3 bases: TGTGCCAGCAACGACCAGTATAATTCACCCCTCCACTTT.

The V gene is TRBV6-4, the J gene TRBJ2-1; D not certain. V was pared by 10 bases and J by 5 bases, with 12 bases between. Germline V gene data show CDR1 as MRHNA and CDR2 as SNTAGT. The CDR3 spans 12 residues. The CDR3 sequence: CATSTQNNEQFF. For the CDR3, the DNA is TGTGCCACCTCGACACAGAACAATGAGCAGTTCTTC.

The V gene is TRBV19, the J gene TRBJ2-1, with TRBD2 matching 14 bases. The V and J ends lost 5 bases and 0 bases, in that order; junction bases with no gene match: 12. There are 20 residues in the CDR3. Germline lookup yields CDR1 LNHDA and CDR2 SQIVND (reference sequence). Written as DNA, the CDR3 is TGTGCCAGTAGTCTTTCCGGGACTAGCGGGGGACGAAGCTCCTACAATGAGCAGTTCTTC. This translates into CASSLSGTSGGRSSYNEQFF.